The rows below give T cell receptor beta chains drawn from one sample of a study of cytomegalovirus exposure and HLA in healthy donors. This table comes from immunoSEQ multiplex PCR, and its TCRdb copy is limited to in-frame clones, with some not included. The table lists 55,000 to 75,000 clones, around 62% of them singletons, with over 15% in the top ten. Sequencing was performed on PBMCs. These receptors were taken from a man aged 40-50 years in good health and CMV-seropositive. Each CDR3 is given with its conserved first and last residue. Each record gives: clone size, J gene, CDR3 length, D gene, V gene, CDR3 DNA, CDR3 protein. The D gene is left open where the match is weak. Not every row has a clone size; where given, it reads once, few, many or a size class.

size: NA
J: TRBJ2-2
length: 15
D: NA
V: TRBV7-9
DNA: TGTGCCAGCAGCTTATGGAGTCCGAACACCGGGGAGCTGTTTTTT
CDR3: CASSLWSPNTGELFF

size: once
J: TRBJ2-7
length: 15
D: TRBD1
V: TRBV5-4
DNA: TGTGCCAGCAGCTTGTTCTCGGCAGGGGGTAGGGAGCAGTACTTC
CDR3: CASSLFSAGGREQYF

size: NA
J: TRBJ2-1
length: 14
D: TRBD2
V: TRBV2
DNA: TGTGCCAGCAAGACTAGCGGCAACTACAATGAGCAGTTCTTC
CDR3: CASKTSGNYNEQFF

size: NA
J: TRBJ1-1
length: 13
D: NA
V: TRBV2
DNA: TGTGCCAGCAGCCGAGACTTGAACACTGAAGCTTTCTTT
CDR3: CASSRDLNTEAFF

size: few
J: TRBJ2-2
length: 16
D: TRBD2
V: TRBV2
DNA: TGTGCCAGCAGTATTTCACTAGCGTCGAACACCGGGGAGCTGTTTTTT
CDR3: CASSISLASNTGELFF

size: NA
J: TRBJ1-6
length: 14
D: NA
V: TRBV7-2
DNA: TGTGCCAGCAGCCAAATATCCTTCGGGTCACCCCTCCACTTT
CDR3: CASSQISFGSPLHF

size: NA
J: TRBJ1-1
length: 14
D: NA
V: TRBV19
DNA: TGTGCCAGTAGTGAAGATCTTCGGTACACTGAAGCTTTCTTT
CDR3: CASSEDLRYTEAFF

size: NA
J: TRBJ1-4
length: 15
D: TRBD1
V: TRBV4-2
DNA: TGTGCCAGCAGCGTCCCCGGGACAGGGAATGAAAAACTGTTTTTT
CDR3: CASSVPGTGNEKLFF

size: NA
J: TRBJ2-1
length: 13
D: NA
V: TRBV7-6
DNA: TGTGCCAGCAGCTTATGGCCCACCAATGAGCAGTTCTTC
CDR3: CASSLWPTNEQFF

size: NA
J: TRBJ1-1
length: 15
D: NA
V: TRBV19
DNA: TGTGCCAGTAGTACACACAGGGCGGTGGACACTGAAGCTTTCTTT
CDR3: CASSTHRAVDTEAFF

size: NA
J: TRBJ2-7
length: 15
D: TRBD2
V: TRBV4-1
DNA: TGCGCCAGCAGACCAGCGGGGGGCGGTGGGTACGAGCAGTACTTC
CDR3: CASRPAGGGGYEQYF

size: NA
J: TRBJ1-4
length: 15
D: TRBD1
V: TRBV7-9
DNA: TGTGCCAGCAGCCGACAGGGGGCAGTCGGGGAAAAACTGTTTTTT
CDR3: CASSRQGAVGEKLFF

size: NA
J: TRBJ1-2
length: 13
D: NA
V: TRBV30
DNA: TGTGCCTGGAGTCCCGGGGGGCTCCACGGCTACACCTTC
CDR3: CAWSPGGLHGYTF

size: once
J: TRBJ1-5
length: 15
D: NA
V: TRBV7-2
DNA: TGTGCCAGCAGCTTAGGTCAGGGGTCCGGGCAGCCCCAGCATTTT
CDR3: CASSLGQGSGQPQHF

size: NA
J: TRBJ2-1
length: 14
D: TRBD2
V: TRBV6-5
DNA: TGTGCCAGCAGTTGGGACTATTCCTACAATGAGCAGTTCTTC
CDR3: CASSWDYSYNEQFF

size: few
J: TRBJ1-4
length: 15
D: TRBD1
V: TRBV18
DNA: TGTGCCAGCTCACGGACAGGGGGCTTCGATGGGAGGCTGTTTTTT
CDR3: CASSRTGGFDGRLFF

size: once
J: TRBJ1-3
length: 16
D: TRBD1
V: TRBV5-1
DNA: TGCGCCAGCAGCTTGGTATGGGACAGCTCTGGAAACACCATATATTTT
CDR3: CASSLVWDSSGNTIYF

size: NA
J: TRBJ2-7
length: 18
D: TRBD2
V: TRBV5-1
DNA: TGCGCCAGCAGCTTGGCCCTCGGGACTAGCGGGGGGGCAGGCGAGCAGTACTTC
CDR3: CASSLALGTSGGAGEQYF

size: NA
J: TRBJ1-5
length: 16
D: NA
V: TRBV25-1
DNA: TGTGCCAGCAGTGAATACCCGGAGAGGGGCAATCAGCCCCAGCATTTT
CDR3: CASSEYPERGNQPQHF

size: NA
J: TRBJ1-5
length: 14
D: NA
V: TRBV2
DNA: TGTGCCACCAGACAAGACAATAGCAATCAGCCCCAGCATTTT
CDR3: CATRQDNSNQPQHF

size: NA
J: TRBJ1-2
length: 16
D: TRBD1
V: TRBV30
DNA: TGTGCCTGGAGCGCCATGTCTCGGGACAGGGGATATGGCTACACCTTC
CDR3: CAWSAMSRDRGYGYTF

size: NA
J: TRBJ2-7
length: 11
D: NA
V: TRBV7-9
DNA: TGTGCCAGCACCTCTTACTACGAGCAGTACTTC
CDR3: CASTSYYEQYF

size: NA
J: TRBJ1-2
length: 12
D: NA
V: TRBV7-8
DNA: TGTGCCAGCAGCTTAGTAGCGGACGGCTACACCTTC
CDR3: CASSLVADGYTF

size: NA
J: TRBJ2-7
length: 12
D: NA
V: TRBV10-3
DNA: TGTGCCATCAGTGGTAGCTCCTACGAGCAGTACTTC
CDR3: CAISGSSYEQYF

size: few
J: TRBJ2-7
length: 15
D: TRBD2
V: TRBV7-2
DNA: TGTGCCAGCAGCTTAGTGGGGCGGGGGTCCTACGAGCAGTACTTC
CDR3: CASSLVGRGSYEQYF

size: few
J: TRBJ1-2
length: 15
D: NA
V: TRBV21-1
DNA: TGTGCCAGCAGCAGAGGATACAGGGGGCTCTATGGCTACACCTTC
CDR3: CASSRGYRGLYGYTF

size: few
J: TRBJ2-3
length: 16
D: TRBD2
V: TRBV27
DNA: TGTGCCAGCAGTTTACTCACTAGCGGGGCGGGGGATACGCAGTATTTT
CDR3: CASSLLTSGAGDTQYF

size: medium-sized
J: TRBJ1-2
length: 13
D: TRBD1
V: TRBV19
DNA: TGTGCCAGTAGTATTAACAGGGGGCTTGGCTACACCTTC
CDR3: CASSINRGLGYTF

size: NA
J: TRBJ2-5
length: 13
D: NA
V: TRBV5-4
DNA: TGTGCCAGCAGCTTGGGGCAGCAAGAGACCCAGTACTTC
CDR3: CASSLGQQETQYF

size: NA
J: TRBJ1-1
length: 15
D: NA
V: TRBV5-6
DNA: TGTGCCAGCAGCTCCCAGGACAGACTGAACACTGAAGCTTTCTTT
CDR3: CASSSQDRLNTEAFF

size: NA
J: TRBJ1-1
length: 14
D: NA
V: TRBV9
DNA: TGTGCCAGCAGCCTTGGACAGACGAACACTGAAGCTTTCTTT
CDR3: CASSLGQTNTEAFF

size: NA
J: TRBJ1-6
length: 16
D: NA
V: TRBV4-3
DNA: TGCGCCAGCAGCCAATATTACACGAATGATAATTCACCCCTCCACTTT
CDR3: CASSQYYTNDNSPLHF

size: few
J: TRBJ1-1
length: 11
D: NA
V: TRBV29-1
DNA: TGCAGCGTCTCCGGGACTACTGAAGCTTTCTTT
CDR3: CSVSGTTEAFF

size: NA
J: TRBJ2-5
length: 13
D: NA
V: TRBV11-3
DNA: TGTGCCAGCAGCCCAGGGGGGTTAGAGACCCAGTACTTC
CDR3: CASSPGGLETQYF

size: NA
J: TRBJ2-3
length: 15
D: NA
V: TRBV4-1
DNA: TGCGCCAGCAGCCTAAGACAGAGGAGCACAGATACGCAGTATTTT
CDR3: CASSLRQRSTDTQYF

size: NA
J: TRBJ2-5
length: 15
D: TRBD1
V: TRBV28
DNA: TGTGCCAGCAGGGGGGACAGGGGGCCTTGGGAGACCCAGTACTTC
CDR3: CASRGDRGPWETQYF

size: few
J: TRBJ1-2
length: 16
D: TRBD1
V: TRBV23-1
DNA: TGCGCCAGCAGTCATTTACTCTGGACAGGGAACTATGGCTACACCTTC
CDR3: CASSHLLWTGNYGYTF

size: NA
J: TRBJ1-3
length: 14
D: TRBD1
V: TRBV19
DNA: TGTGCCAGTAGTATGACAGGGAGACGGAACACCATATATTTT
CDR3: CASSMTGRRNTIYF

size: few
J: TRBJ1-5
length: 17
D: NA
V: TRBV19
DNA: TGTGCCAGTACCAAAGGGGCAGGGAGGGATAGCAATCAGCCCCAGCATTTT
CDR3: CASTKGAGRDSNQPQHF

size: NA
J: TRBJ2-1
length: 17
D: TRBD2
V: TRBV7-2
DNA: TGTGCCAGCAGCTTAGGGACTAGCGGGAACTCCTACAATGAGCAGTTCTTC
CDR3: CASSLGTSGNSYNEQFF

size: few
J: TRBJ1-2
length: 15
D: NA
V: TRBV13
DNA: TGTGCCAGCAGCGAGGCCGCCTCGACCTCTATGGGCTACACCTTC
CDR3: CASSEAASTSMGYTF

size: NA
J: TRBJ2-5
length: 15
D: TRBD2
V: TRBV7-9
DNA: TGTGCCAGCAGCTTCGGACTAGCGGGACAAGAGACCCAGTACTTC
CDR3: CASSFGLAGQETQYF

size: NA
J: TRBJ2-3
length: 16
D: TRBD1
V: TRBV6-5
DNA: TGTGCCAGCAGTTACGATTCACAGGGGGCGACAGATACGCAGTATTTT
CDR3: CASSYDSQGATDTQYF

size: few
J: TRBJ2-3
length: 15
D: TRBD2
V: TRBV4-1
DNA: TGCGCCAGCAGTCGAGCGGGGGGCGGGAAAGATACGCAGTATTTT
CDR3: CASSRAGGGKDTQYF

size: NA
J: TRBJ2-5
length: 15
D: TRBD1
V: TRBV18
DNA: TGTGCCAGCTCACCACAGACAGGGGCCCCAGAGACCCAGTACTTC
CDR3: CASSPQTGAPETQYF

size: few
J: TRBJ2-1
length: 14
D: TRBD2
V: TRBV6-1
DNA: TGTGCCGCTGGCCGTCTAGCGGTTGGGAATGAGCAGTTCTTC
CDR3: CAAGRLAVGNEQFF

size: NA
J: TRBJ2-3
length: 15
D: NA
V: TRBV10-3
DNA: TGTGCCATCAGTGACGGCTCGTGGGGGGCAGATACGCAGTATTTT
CDR3: CAISDGSWGADTQYF

size: NA
J: TRBJ2-3
length: 13
D: TRBD1
V: TRBV15
DNA: TGTGCGACACGACAGGGAGTCACAGATACGCAGTATTTT
CDR3: CATRQGVTDTQYF

size: NA
J: TRBJ1-2
length: 12
D: TRBD1
V: TRBV7-9
DNA: TGTGCCAGCAGCTCCCAGGGGGATGGCTACACCTTC
CDR3: CASSSQGDGYTF

size: NA
J: TRBJ1-1
length: 13
D: TRBD1
V: TRBV30
DNA: TGTGCCTGGGGCCAAACAGGGGATGCGGGGGCTTTCTTT
CDR3: CAWGQTGDAGAFF

size: NA
J: TRBJ1-1
length: 14
D: NA
V: TRBV19
DNA: TGTGCCAGTAGTCCTCGGGGATTGTACACTGAAGCTTTCTTT
CDR3: CASSPRGLYTEAFF

size: NA
J: TRBJ2-7
length: 15
D: TRBD1
V: TRBV4-2
DNA: TGTGCCAGCAGCCTCGATCATCCAGGGGGCTACGAGCAGTACTTC
CDR3: CASSLDHPGGYEQYF

size: NA
J: TRBJ2-5
length: 14
D: NA
V: TRBV18
DNA: TGTGCCAGCTCACCACCAGTAGTTCGAGAGACCCAGTACTTC
CDR3: CASSPPVVRETQYF

size: NA
J: TRBJ2-7
length: 11
D: NA
V: TRBV20-1
DNA: TGCAGTGCTTTACAGGGTGACGAGCAGTACTTC
CDR3: CSALQGDEQYF

size: NA
J: TRBJ2-5
length: 16
D: NA
V: TRBV15
DNA: TGTGCCACCAGCCCCGGGACAAGGGCGTTTGCAGAGACCCAGTACTTC
CDR3: CATSPGTRAFAETQYF

size: NA
J: TRBJ2-6
length: 16
D: NA
V: TRBV6-1
DNA: TGTGCCAGCAGTGACAGGTTCCAGTCTGGGGCCAACGTCCTGACTTTC
CDR3: CASSDRFQSGANVLTF